One and the same sample provided the 22 T cell receptor beta chains below, sequenced in a study of blood T cell repertoires in COVID-19. The table came from immunoSEQ multiplex PCR; TCRdb's copy has only in-frame clones and leaves some out. The sample yields about 330,000 clones, 92% seen once. Source material: PBMCs or T cells enriched from blood (not recorded which). The receptor set was obtained from a woman in her 30s who had recovered from COVID-19.

Remarks on this clone: Other DNA sequences within the sample encode an identical CDR3. The chain is built from TRBV7-9 and TRBJ2-7; tentative D call: TRBD2 (6 bases). The CDR3 runs to 12 residues. Germline CDR1 reads SEHNR; CDR2 reads FQNEAQ (reference sequence). V was shortened by 5 bases and J by 5 bases, with 10 bases between the two germline ends. Here the CDR3 reads CASSLTGDEQYF. DNA for the CDR3: TGTGCCAGCAGCCTGACGGGGGACGAGCAGTACTTC.

This chain connects TRBV6-5 to TRBJ1-1, with D unclear. Trimming removed 6 bases from V and 1 base from J, with 12 bases in between. The CDR3 runs 14 residues. Germline V gives CDR1 MNHEY, CDR2 SVGAGI. The CDR3, as DNA: TGTGCCAGCAGACCTAATAACTGGAACACTGAAGCTTTCTTT. Its protein product is CASRPNNWNTEAFF.

The chain joins TRBV11-2 to TRBJ2-6; perhaps TRBD2 as D (5 bases). V lost 4 bases and J 0 bases, leaving 13 bases between the germline ends. The V gene's germline CDR1 is SGHAT and CDR2 FQNNGV. CDR3 size: 17 residues. Here the CDR3 DNA reads TGTGCCAGCAGCTCACTGAGCGGCACCTCTGGGGCCAACGTCCTGACTTTC. This sequence encodes CASSSLSGTSGANVLTF.

In this sample, this clone turned up a few times. The chain uses TRBV28 and TRBJ1-4; no firm D call. The germline gives CDR1 MDHEN, CDR2 SYDVKM. Trimming removed 4 bases at V and 4 bases at J, with 10 bases between. The CDR3 is 14 residues long. As DNA, the CDR3 is TGTGCCAGCAGTTCAACGCAGATTAATGAAAAACTGTTTTTT. Amino acid sequence: CASSSTQINEKLFF.

The V and J genes are TRBV7-8 and TRBJ2-3; TRBD1 aligns across 8 bases. The germline gives CDR1 SGHVS, CDR2 FQNEAQ. The CDR3 covers 15 residues. Losses at the gene ends were 3 bases for V and 2 bases for J; bases not matched to a gene: 4. This chain's CDR3 is CASSFGTGNTDTQYF. For the CDR3, the DNA is TGTGCCAGCAGCTTTGGGACAGGCAACACAGATACGCAGTATTTT.

The V and J genes are TRBV6-4 and TRBJ1-2; D is uncertain. Germline loops: CDR1 MRHNA, CDR2 SNTAGT. The V and J ends lost 0 bases and 4 bases respectively, with 12 bases between them. The CDR3 contains 15 residues. The CDR3, as DNA: TGTGCCAGCAGTGACTCGGGCAGCTACCCCTATGGCTACACCTTC. It specifies CASSDSGSYPYGYTF.

The V call is TRBV24-1, the J call TRBJ2-7, with D hard to call. This CDR3 spans 13 amino acids. V was clipped by 5 bases and J by 2 bases, with 9 bases between them. From germline, CDR1 is KGHDR and CDR2 SFDVKD. The CDR3 DNA is TGTGCCACCAGTGGCGGTAGCCCCTACGAGCAGTACTTC. Translation: CATSGGSPYEQYF.

This clone was seen many times. The rearrangement links TRBV9 to TRBJ2-2, with no clear D. Germline lookup yields CDR1 SGDLS and CDR2 YYNGEE. V lost 5 bases and J 7 bases, leaving 12 bases between the germline ends. The CDR3 consists of 13 residues. Here the CDR3 DNA reads TGTGCCAGCAGTCAAAGAGATAGCGGGGAGCTGTTTTTT. Amino acid sequence: CASSQRDSGELFF.

This chain joins TRBV12-3 or TRBV12-4 and TRBJ2-2; D is possibly TRBD1 (6 bases). V gave up 7 bases and J gave up 6 bases, with 9 bases separating them. The CDR3 has 12 residues. In DNA form, the CDR3 reads TGTGCCAGCATCGAGGGGGCCGGGGAGCTGTTTTTT. It translates to CASIEGAGELFF.

J is TRBJ2-3 and V is TRBV14; 7 positions agree with TRBD2. From germline, CDR1 is SGHDN and CDR2 FVKESK. There are 16 residues in the CDR3. V lost 4 bases and J lost 4; bases outside the gene matches: 11. CDR3 region: CASSRPRGGRSDTQYF. The CDR3 DNA follows: TGTGCCAGCAGCCGGCCCCGCGGGGGAAGGTCAGATACGCAGTATTTT.

The chain combines TRBV18 with TRBJ1-1, with a possible D match to TRBD1 (5 bases). The CDR3 loop spans 16 amino acids. Germline-derived CDR1 and CDR2 are KGHSH and LQKENI. V was trimmed by 3 bases and J by 1 base, leaving 15 bases between them. CDR3 residues: CASSPGQGSTNTEAFF. CDR3 bases: TGTGCCAGCTCACCGGGTCAGGGCTCAACGAACACTGAAGCTTTCTTT.

This chain uses TRBV4-2 with TRBJ1-2; the match to TRBD1 covers 7 bases. Germline CDR1 reads LGHNA; CDR2 reads YNFKEQ. V shed 0 bases and J 4 bases; nucleotides not matched to a gene: 8. The CDR3 extends over 16 amino acids. DNA for the CDR3: TGTGCCAGCAGCCAAGATCCGGCAGGGGGAACCTATGGCTACACCTTC. It encodes CASSQDPAGGTYGYTF.

V and J are TRBV7-8 and TRBJ2-1; 11 bases fit TRBD2. Looked up from germline, CDR1 is SGHVS and CDR2 is FQNEAQ. This CDR3 contains 17 residues. V trimming: 6 bases; J trimming: 1 base; junction bases outside the gene matches: 8. CDR3 sequence: CASRLSGGAGSYNEQFF. CDR3 nucleotides: TGTGCCAGCAGGCTTAGCGGGGGGGCGGGTTCCTACAATGAGCAGTTCTTC.

This chain links TRBV28 with TRBJ1-6, with TRBD1 matching over 9 bases. The CDR3 length is 14 residues. Per the germline V gene, CDR1 is MDHEN and CDR2 is SYDVKM. V shed 9 bases, J shed 7 bases, and the junction held 7 bases outside the gene matches. DNA for the CDR3: TGTGCCAGTGCGTCAGGACAGGGGAATTCACCCCTCCACTTT. It codes for CASASGQGNSPLHF.

This clone was picked up a small number of times. One end of the junction does not line up with germline, which may come from a read error. The chain uses TRBV7-7 and TRBJ2-2, with TRBD1 matching 8 bases. CDR3 length: 15 amino acids. The germline V gene encodes CDR1 SSHAT and CDR2 FNYEAQ (reference sequence). For the CDR3, the DNA is TGTGCTAGCAGCCAGGACAGGGTGGGCACCGGGGAGCTGTTTTTT. This gives the protein CASSQDRVGTGELFF.

A word on this clone: This specimen includes other DNA sequences encoding the same CDR3. This chain uses TRBV5-1 with TRBJ1-1; a weak D match, TRBD1 (5 bases). V lost 0 bases to trimming and J lost 0 bases, with 6 bases between them. Per germline, CDR1 SGHRS and CDR2 YFSETQ. The CDR3 is 14 amino acids. The CDR3 coding sequence is TGCGCCAGCAGCTTGGGACAGATGAACACTGAAGCTTTCTTT. Amino acid sequence: CASSLGQMNTEAFF.

The chain links TRBV5-8 to TRBJ2-3; tentative D call: TRBD1 (6 bases). The ends were cut back, 0 bases at V and 2 bases at J, with 7 bases in the middle. Germline CDR1 reads SGHTS; CDR2 reads YDEGEE. The CDR3 covers 14 residues. The CDR3: CASSLGQATDTQYF. The CDR3 DNA is TGTGCCAGCAGCTTGGGACAGGCCACAGATACGCAGTATTTT.

The chain links TRBV18 to TRBJ2-7; D remains unclear. The CDR3 has 13 amino acids. The V and J ends lost 2 bases and 3 bases respectively, with 8 bases between them. Germline V gene sequence: CDR1 KGHSH, CDR2 LQKENI. CDR3 in DNA: TGTGCCAGCTCACCAGCCGACAACTACGAGCAGTACTTC. Protein: CASSPADNYEQYF. Drawing the rest from reference TRBV18 and TRBJ2-7, the complete variable domain is NAGVMQNPRHLVRRRGQEARLRCSPMKGHSHVYWYRQLPEEGLKFMVYLQKENIIDESGMPKERFSAEFPKEGPSILRIQQVVRGDSAAYFCASSPADNYEQYFGPGTRLTVT.

V gene TRBV19 combines with J gene TRBJ2-2; the D gene is possibly TRBD2 (6 bases). Germline CDR1 and CDR2: LNHDA and SQIVND (reference sequence). Trimming left V 7 bases short and J 7 bases short, with 19 bases between. This CDR3 region has 15 residues. The CDR3 spells CASTWGREFIGELFF. The CDR3 bases are TGTGCCAGTACTTGGGGCCGGGAGTTTATCGGGGAGCTGTTTTTT.

Concerning this clone itself: Other DNA sequences within the sample encode an identical CDR3. This chain joins TRBV7-9 and TRBJ1-2; D unresolved. The CDR3 contains 14 residues. V lost 4 bases and J lost 0, with 9 bases in between. Germline V CDR1 and CDR2: SEHNR, FQNEAQ (reference sequence). CDR3 protein: CASSSGPSNYGYTF. The CDR3 coding sequence is TGTGCCAGCAGCTCAGGCCCTTCTAACTATGGCTACACCTTC.

The chain joins TRBV4-1 to TRBJ1-4; D is undetermined. Trimming pared 4 bases from V and 5 bases from J, leaving 17 bases between. The CDR3 runs 16 residues. Germline V CDR1 and CDR2: MGHRA, YSYEKL. The CDR3 coding sequence is TGCGCCAGCAGCCGACAATCGGCCCTGGTGAATGAAAAACTGTTTTTT. This sequence encodes CASSRQSALVNEKLFF.

This clone was counted a single time. The chain employs TRBV7-2 and TRBJ1-6; perhaps TRBD1 as D (5 bases). The length of the CDR3 is 13 residues. Germline V CDR1 and CDR2: SGHTA, FQGNSA. The V end was cut by 5 bases, the J end by 7 bases, with 9 bases between. The CDR3, as DNA: TGTGCCAGCAGCCCCGACAGAAATTCACCCCTCCACTTT. This codes for CASSPDRNSPLHF.